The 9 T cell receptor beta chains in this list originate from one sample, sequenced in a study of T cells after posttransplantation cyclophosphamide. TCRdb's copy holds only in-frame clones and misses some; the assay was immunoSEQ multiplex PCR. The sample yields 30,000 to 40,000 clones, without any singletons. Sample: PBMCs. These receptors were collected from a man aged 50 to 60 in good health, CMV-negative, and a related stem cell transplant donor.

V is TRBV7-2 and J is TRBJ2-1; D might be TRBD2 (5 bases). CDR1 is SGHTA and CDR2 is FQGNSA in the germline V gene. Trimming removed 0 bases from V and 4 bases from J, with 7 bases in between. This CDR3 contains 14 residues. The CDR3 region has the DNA TGTGCCAGCAGCTTAGCGGGGAGATACAATGAGCAGTTCTTC. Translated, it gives CASSLAGRYNEQFF.

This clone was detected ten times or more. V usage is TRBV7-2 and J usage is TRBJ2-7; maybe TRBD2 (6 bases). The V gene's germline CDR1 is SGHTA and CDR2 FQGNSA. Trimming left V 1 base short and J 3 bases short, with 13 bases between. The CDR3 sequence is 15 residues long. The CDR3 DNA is TGTGCCAGCAGCTTAGAAGGAGGGCCCCACTACGAGCAGTACTTC. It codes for CASSLEGGPHYEQYF.

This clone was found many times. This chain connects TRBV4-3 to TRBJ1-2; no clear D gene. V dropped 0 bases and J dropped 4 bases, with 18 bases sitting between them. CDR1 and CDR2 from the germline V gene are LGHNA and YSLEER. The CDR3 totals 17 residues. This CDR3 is CASSQDLAEGVGYGYTF. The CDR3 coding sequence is TGCGCCAGCAGCCAAGATTTGGCGGAGGGAGTGGGCTATGGCTACACCTTC.

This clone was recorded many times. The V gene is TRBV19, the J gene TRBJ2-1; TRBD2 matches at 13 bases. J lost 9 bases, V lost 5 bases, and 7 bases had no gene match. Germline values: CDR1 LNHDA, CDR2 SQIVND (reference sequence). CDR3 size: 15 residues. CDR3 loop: CASSGRLAGGREQFF. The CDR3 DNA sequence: TGTGCCAGTAGTGGAAGACTAGCGGGGGGACGTGAGCAGTTCTTC.

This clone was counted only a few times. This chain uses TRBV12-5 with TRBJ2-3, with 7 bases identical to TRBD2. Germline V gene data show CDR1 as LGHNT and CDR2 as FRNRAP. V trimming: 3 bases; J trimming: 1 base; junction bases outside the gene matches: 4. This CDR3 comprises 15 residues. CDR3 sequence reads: CASGLQRERTDTQYF. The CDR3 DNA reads TGTGCTAGTGGTTTACAGCGGGAACGCACAGATACGCAGTATTTT.

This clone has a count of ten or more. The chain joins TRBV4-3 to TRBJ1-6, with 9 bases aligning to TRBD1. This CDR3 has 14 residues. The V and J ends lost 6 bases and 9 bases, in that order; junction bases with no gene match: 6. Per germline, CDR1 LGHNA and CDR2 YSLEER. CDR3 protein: CASRSGTGSSPLHF. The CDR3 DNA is TGCGCCAGCAGGTCCGGGACAGGGTCTTCACCCCTCCACTTT.

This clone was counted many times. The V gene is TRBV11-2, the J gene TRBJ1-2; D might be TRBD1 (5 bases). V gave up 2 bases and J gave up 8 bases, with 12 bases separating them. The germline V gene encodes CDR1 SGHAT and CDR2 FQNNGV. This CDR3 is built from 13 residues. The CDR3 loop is CASSLRGVGGYTF. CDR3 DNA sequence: TGTGCCAGCAGCTTACGGGGGGTAGGGGGCTACACCTTC. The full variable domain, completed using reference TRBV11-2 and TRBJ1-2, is EAGVAQSPRYKIIEKRQSVAFWCNPISGHATLYWYQQILGQGPKLLIQFQNNGVVDDSQLPKDRFSAERLKGVDSTLKIQPAKLEDSAVYLCASSLRGVGGYTFGSGTRLTVV.

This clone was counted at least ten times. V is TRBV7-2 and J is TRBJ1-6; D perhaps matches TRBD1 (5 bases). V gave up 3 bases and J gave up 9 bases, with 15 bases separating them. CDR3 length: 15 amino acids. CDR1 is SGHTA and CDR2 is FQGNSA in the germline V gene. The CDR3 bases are TGTGCCAGCAGCTTGGACACCACGTATGGTTCACCCCTCCACTTT. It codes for CASSLDTTYGSPLHF.

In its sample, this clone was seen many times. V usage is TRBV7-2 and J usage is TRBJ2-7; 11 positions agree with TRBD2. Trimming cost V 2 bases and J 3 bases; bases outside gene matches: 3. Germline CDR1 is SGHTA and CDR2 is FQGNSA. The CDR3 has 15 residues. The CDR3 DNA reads TGTGCCAGCAGCTTATCTAGCGGGGGGTACTACGAGCAGTACTTC. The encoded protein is CASSLSSGGYYEQYF.